A single sample gave rise to the 30 T cell receptor beta chains below, sequenced in a study of early T cells in non-severe SARS-CoV-2 infection. TCRdb reanalysed the 5' RACE reads using MiXCR and keeps one entry per CDR3 protein. The top ten hold about 4.3% of the sample, which has 45,000 to 60,000 distinct CDR3 sequences, more than 9% seen once. Sequenced input: whole blood. The origin of the receptors is an adult who was a healthcare worker with PCR-confirmed SARS-CoV-2 infection or an uninfected control (not recorded which).

The table lists this clonotype with many counts. The J gene is TRBJ2-5, the V gene TRBV4-2; TRBD1 is a possible D gene (6 bases). Trimming left V 1 base short and J 2 bases short, with 11 bases between. This CDR3 spans 15 amino acids. From germline, CDR1 is LGHNA and CDR2 YNFKEQ. Written as DNA, the CDR3 is TGTGCCAGCAGCCAAGGAGCAGGGGATCAAGAGACCCAGTACTTC. It translates to CASSQGAGDQETQYF.

This clonotype was recorded many times. V gene TRBV27 combines with J gene TRBJ2-5; D is unresolved. The V gene's germline CDR1 is MNHEY and CDR2 SMNVEV (reference sequence). CDR3 length: 14 residues. The germline V and J ends were trimmed by 6 bases and 5 bases, with 16 bases remaining between them. The CDR3 DNA reads TGTGCCAGCAGGGCAGTCCGTAACGCGGAGACCCAGTACTTC. It codes for CASRAVRNAETQYF.

The CDR3 DNA follows: TGTGCCAGCAGCTTAGCTCCCGGCGGGGGCAGAACAGATACGCAGTATTTT. Translated: CASSLAPGGGRTDTQYF. This chain connects TRBV7-8 to TRBJ2-3, with D perhaps TRBD2 (7 bases). The CDR3 totals 17 residues. CDR1 is SGHVS, CDR2 FQNEAQ, per germline. V was cut by 0 bases and J by 3 bases, with 16 bases left in between.

This clonotype came up a few times. V gene TRBV9 combines with J gene TRBJ2-3, with unresolved D. This CDR3 contains 14 residues. The germline V gene encodes CDR1 SGDLS and CDR2 YYNGEE. The ends were cut back, 0 bases at V and 0 bases at J, with 5 bases in the middle. CDR3 nucleotide sequence: TGTGCCAGCAGCGTAGGGGGTAGCACAGATACGCAGTATTTT. Its protein product is CASSVGGSTDTQYF.

This clonotype has a count of ten or more. DNA for the CDR3: TGTGCCAGCAGCTTGGGGACGCTGGGGGATACGCAGTATTTT. Amino acid sequence: CASSLGTLGDTQYF. The chain is built from TRBV5-6 and TRBJ2-3; no clear D gene. The CDR3 length is 14 residues. The V and J ends lost 0 bases and 6 bases respectively, with 11 bases between them. Germline-derived CDR1 and CDR2 are SGHDT and YYEEEE.

This clonotype was counted at least ten times. The rearrangement joins TRBV5-1 to TRBJ2-3; 8 bases are a match to TRBD2. CDR1 SGHRS and CDR2 YFSETQ come from the germline V gene. There are 14 residues in the CDR3. Trimming cost V 0 bases and J 4 bases; bases outside gene matches: 1. CDR3 in DNA: TGCGCCAGCAGCTTGGAAGCGGGAGCAGATACGCAGTATTTT. It codes for CASSLEAGADTQYF.

This clonotype was counted many times. The J gene is TRBJ2-5, the V gene TRBV2, with 9 bases aligning to TRBD1. Germline CDR1 reads SNHLY; CDR2 reads FYNNEI. This CDR3 contains 14 residues. The V segment lost 6 bases and the J segment 10 bases; nucleotides outside the gene matches: 12. The CDR3 loop reads CASRRGQGKVDQYF. CDR3 nucleotide sequence: TGTGCCAGCAGACGAGGACAGGGGAAGGTAGACCAGTACTTC. Supplemented by reference TRBV2 and TRBJ2-5, the full variable domain reads EPEVTQTPSHQVTQMGQEVILRCVPISNHLYFYWYRQILGQKVEFLVSFYNNEISEKSEIFDDQFSVERPDGSNFTLKIRSTKLEDSAMYFCASRRGQGKVDQYFGPGTRLLVL.

The CDR3: CASSRGTTEASYEQYF. The CDR3 DNA follows: TGTGCCAGCTCCCGGGGTACCACGGAGGCCTCCTACGAGCAGTACTTC. The chain uses TRBV18 and TRBJ2-7, with D perhaps matching TRBD2 (5 bases). V gave up 6 bases and J gave up 0 bases, with 18 bases separating them. The CDR3 is made up of 16 amino acids. CDR1 and CDR2 from the germline V gene are KGHSH and LQKENI.

This clonotype was seen at least ten times. The rearrangement uses TRBV7-6 and TRBJ1-4; D not resolved. The V gene's germline CDR1 is SGHVS and CDR2 FNYEAQ. Trimming removed 2 bases at V and 5 bases at J, with 18 bases between. The length of the CDR3 is 17 residues. The CDR3 sequence is CASSLKIPLRGNEKLFF. The CDR3 nucleotides read TGTGCCAGCAGCTTAAAGATCCCCCTCCGAGGAAATGAAAAACTGTTTTTT.

This clonotype was seen repeatedly, ten times or more. The J gene is TRBJ2-3, the V gene TRBV29-1; possibly TRBD2 for D (5 bases). CDR1 and CDR2 from the germline V gene are SQVTM and ANQGSEA. This CDR3 spans 12 amino acids. Trimming left V 5 bases short and J 4 bases short, with 10 bases between. Here the CDR3 reads CSVSTAADTQYF. The CDR3 DNA is TGCAGCGTTTCCACAGCGGCAGATACGCAGTATTTT.

The sample holds many counts of this clonotype. The chain links TRBV29-1 to TRBJ2-5; tentative D call: TRBD1 (5 bases). V gave up 8 bases and J gave up 1 base, with 14 bases separating them. The CDR3 is 13 amino acids. Germline CDR1 SQVTM, CDR2 ANQGSEA. CDR3 protein: CSTRDSIQETQYF. DNA of the CDR3: TGCAGCACCCGAGACAGTATCCAAGAGACCCAGTACTTC. The variable domain in full, completed from reference TRBV29-1 and TRBJ2-5, reads SAVISQKPSRDICQRGTSLTIQCQVDSQVTMMFWYRQQPGQSLTLIATANQGSEATYESGFVIDKFPISRPNLTFSTLTVSNMSPEDSSIYLCSTRDSIQETQYFGPGTRLLVL.

J is TRBJ2-2 and V is TRBV6-5, with a weak D call TRBD2 (5 bases). Germline V gene lookup returns CDR1 MNHEY and CDR2 SVGAGI. CDR3 length equals 11 residues. CDR3 in DNA: TGTGCTACTAGGGTAGGGGGGGAGCTGTTTTTT. This sequence encodes CATRVGGELFF.

This clonotype was counted at least ten times. This rearrangement joins TRBV7-2 to TRBJ2-7; either TRBD1 or TRBD2 may supply D (5 bases each). The CDR3 totals 13 residues. From germline, CDR1 is SGHTA and CDR2 FQGNSA. The ends were cut back, 3 bases at V and 5 bases at J, with 11 bases in the middle. The CDR3 is CASSFRGHHEQYF. CDR3 sequence (DNA): TGTGCCAGCAGCTTTCGGGGCCACCACGAGCAGTACTTC.

This clonotype occurred many times. The chain is built from TRBV28 and TRBJ1-5, with D perhaps matching TRBD1 (6 bases). The CDR3 has 12 residues. Germline assignment: CDR1 MDHEN and CDR2 SYDVKM. V was shortened by 8 bases and J by 7 bases, with 12 bases between the two germline ends. The chain's CDR3 is CASGGVGQPQHF. Written as DNA, the CDR3 is TGTGCCAGCGGGGGCGTCGGGCAGCCCCAGCATTTT.

This clonotype was observed many times. The chain carries TRBV5-5 and TRBJ1-1; D is possibly TRBD1 (5 bases). From germline, CDR1 is SGHKS and CDR2 YYEKEE (reference sequence). Trimming removed 4 bases from V and 10 bases from J, with 14 bases in between. This CDR3 has 12 amino acids. CDR3 bases: TGTGCCAGCAGCCAGGCTCAGGGAGGAGCTTTCTTT. Protein: CASSQAQGGAFF.

The V gene is TRBV20-1, the J gene TRBJ1-1; a weak D match, TRBD1 (6 bases). The CDR3 spans 16 residues. Germline loops: CDR1 DFQATT, CDR2 SNEGSKA (reference sequence). V gave up 3 bases and J gave up 1 base, with 18 bases separating them. In DNA, the CDR3 is TGCAGTGCTAGGGGATATTCCGGGACACCGAACACTGAAGCTTTCTTT. This gives the protein CSARGYSGTPNTEAFF.

This clonotype has a count of ten or more. The chain employs TRBV12-3 or TRBV12-4 and TRBJ1-5, with 7 nucleotides matching TRBD1. The ends lost 5 bases at V and 5 bases at J; junction bases unmatched: 3. There are 13 residues in the CDR3. CDR3 sequence: CASSDRADQPQHF. The CDR3 DNA sequence: TGTGCCAGCAGTGACAGGGCGGATCAGCCCCAGCATTTT.

This clonotype appeared many times. The chain combines TRBV20-1 with TRBJ2-7, with no clear D. The CDR3 runs 14 residues. Per the germline V gene, CDR1 is DFQATT and CDR2 is SNEGSKA (reference sequence). The germline V and J ends were trimmed by 4 bases and 2 bases, with 15 bases remaining between them. The CDR3 is CSAISAKGTYEQYF. DNA for the CDR3: TGCAGTGCTATTTCAGCGAAAGGCACCTACGAGCAGTACTTC.

The genes are TRBV7-8 and TRBJ2-6; D call uncertain. The CDR3 is 17 residues long. Trimming stripped 2 bases from V and 4 bases from J, with 15 bases between. From germline, CDR1 is SGHVS and CDR2 FQNEAQ. CDR3 loop: CASSLWIKSSGANVLTF. CDR3 in DNA: TGTGCCAGCAGCTTATGGATAAAATCCAGCGGGGCCAACGTCCTGACTTTC.

This clonotype was seen at least ten times. This chain's CDR3 is CASTLQARYSPLHF. Written as DNA, the CDR3 is TGTGCCAGCACCCTCCAGGCCCGTTATTCACCCCTCCACTTT. The V and J genes are TRBV27 and TRBJ1-6; D is unclear. Trimming shortened V by 7 bases and J by 8 bases, and 15 bases separated the two germline ends. This CDR3 contains 14 residues. CDR1 and CDR2 (germline): MNHEY, SMNVEV (reference sequence).

This chain links TRBV19 with TRBJ2-3; D not certain. Looked up from germline, CDR1 is LNHDA and CDR2 is SQIVND (reference sequence). This CDR3 has 13 amino acids. The V end was cut by 5 bases, the J end by 7 bases, with 13 bases between. CDR3 nucleotide sequence: TGTGCCAGTAGTCGCCTGTCTACTTATACGCAGTATTTT. It is translated as CASSRLSTYTQYF.

V usage is TRBV29-1 and J usage is TRBJ1-1, with D perhaps matching TRBD1 (5 bases). The CDR3 is 14 amino acids. V dropped 6 bases and J dropped 1 base, with 15 bases sitting between them. Germline V gives CDR1 SQVTM, CDR2 ANQGSEA. CDR3 sequence (DNA): TGCAGCGTCCAAAAGGGGCTTTGGAACACTGAAGCTTTCTTT. Its protein product is CSVQKGLWNTEAFF.

This clonotype was counted many times. V and J are TRBV7-8 and TRBJ2-1; D is possibly TRBD2 (6 bases). V was clipped by 2 bases and J by 5 bases, with 16 bases between them. This CDR3 spans 16 amino acids. From germline, CDR1 is SGHVS and CDR2 FQNEAQ. As DNA, the CDR3 is TGTGCCAGCAGCTTAAACGCCGGGACTGGAGACAATGAGCAGTTCTTC. Encoded protein: CASSLNAGTGDNEQFF.

This clonotype was seen a few times. The J gene is TRBJ2-5, the V gene TRBV7-9; D not certain. Germline CDR1 and CDR2: SEHNR and FQNEAQ (reference sequence). The CDR3 has 11 amino acids. V was shortened by 5 bases and J by 5 bases, with 6 bases between the two germline ends. In DNA, the CDR3 is TGTGCCAGCAGCCAAGGGGAGACCCAGTACTTC. Its protein is CASSQGETQYF. The variable domain in full, with the rest retrieved from reference TRBV7-9 and TRBJ2-5, is DTGVSQNPRHKITKRGQNVTFRCDPISEHNRLYWYRQTLGQGPEFLTYFQNEAQLEKSRLLSDRFSAERPKGSFSTLEIQRTEQGDSAMYLCASSQGETQYFGPGTRLLVL.

This sequence joins TRBV12-5 and TRBJ2-7, with 13 bases lining up with TRBD2. Trimming at V came to 2 bases and at J to 7 bases, leaving 11 bases not matched to a gene. The CDR3 is 17 amino acids. Germline V lookup: CDR1 LGHNT, CDR2 FRNRAP. CDR3 amino acids: CASGLTPLGLAGREQYF. The CDR3 DNA reads TGTGCTAGTGGTTTGACACCGTTGGGACTAGCGGGGCGGGAGCAGTACTTC.

In this sample, this clonotype turned up a few times. The chain carries TRBV5-6 and TRBJ2-5; 12 bases align to TRBD2. V was pared by 0 bases and J by 5 bases, with 5 bases of the junction left unmatched. Germline loops: CDR1 SGHDT, CDR2 YYEEEE. The CDR3 covers 16 residues. The chain's CDR3 is CASSLAASGGAETQYF. For the CDR3, the DNA is TGTGCCAGCAGCTTGGCCGCTAGCGGGGGGGCGGAGACCCAGTACTTC.

The chain joins TRBV5-1 to TRBJ1-3; D ambiguous. Deletions cut 0 bases from V and 0 bases from J, with 7 bases between. CDR1 is SGHRS, CDR2 YFSETQ, per germline. This CDR3 region has 15 residues. This chain's CDR3 is CASSLETRSGNTIYF. CDR3 in DNA: TGCGCCAGCAGCTTGGAGACCCGCTCTGGAAACACCATATATTTT.

This clonotype was seen only a few times. The rearrangement links TRBV29-1 to TRBJ2-7; TRBD1 matches 7 bases. Trimming removed 6 bases from V and 0 bases from J; junction bases left unmatched: 14. Germline V lookup: CDR1 SQVTM, CDR2 ANQGSEA. The CDR3 covers 16 residues. CDR3 loop: CSVANYRGKSSYEQYF. In DNA form, the CDR3 reads TGCAGCGTCGCTAACTACAGGGGCAAGAGCTCCTACGAGCAGTACTTC.

This clonotype was seen only a few times. The chain uses TRBV7-9 and TRBJ2-3, with D possibly TRBD2 on 6 matching bases. This CDR3 comprises 13 residues. CDR1 and CDR2 from the germline V gene are SEHNR and FQNEAQ (reference sequence). Trimming pared 4 bases from V and 4 bases from J, leaving 9 bases between. The CDR3 loop is CASSSPGADTQYF. Here the CDR3 DNA reads TGTGCCAGCAGCTCCCCGGGGGCAGATACGCAGTATTTT. The whole variable domain, filled in from reference TRBV7-9 and TRBJ2-3, reads DTGVSQNPRHKITKRGQNVTFRCDPISEHNRLYWYRQTLGQGPEFLTYFQNEAQLEKSRLLSDRFSAERPKGSFSTLEIQRTEQGDSAMYLCASSSPGADTQYFGPGTRLTVL.

This chain uses TRBV20-1 with TRBJ2-5; D remains ambiguous. The germline CDR1 and CDR2 sequences are DFQATT and SNEGSKA (reference sequence). CDR3 length: 14 amino acids. The V end was cut by 0 bases, the J end by 5 bases, with 13 bases between. The CDR3 DNA sequence: TGCAGTGCTAGAGATGTCGGATTGTGGGAGACCCAGTACTTC. Its translation is CSARDVGLWETQYF.